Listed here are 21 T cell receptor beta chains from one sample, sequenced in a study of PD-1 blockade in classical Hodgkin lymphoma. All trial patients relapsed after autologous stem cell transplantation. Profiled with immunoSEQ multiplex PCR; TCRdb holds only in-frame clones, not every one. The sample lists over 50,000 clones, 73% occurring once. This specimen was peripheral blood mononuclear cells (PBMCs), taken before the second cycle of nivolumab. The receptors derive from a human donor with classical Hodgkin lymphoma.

In nucleotides, the CDR3 is TGTGCCAGCAGTGTTCAGGGGCCGTCCTACGAGCAGTACTTC. It yields the protein CASSVQGPSYEQYF. The J gene is TRBJ2-7, the V gene TRBV2, with D maybe TRBD1 (6 bases). The CDR3 has 14 residues. The germline V and J ends were trimmed by 4 bases and 1 base, with 11 bases remaining between them. Germline loops: CDR1 SNHLY, CDR2 FYNNEI.

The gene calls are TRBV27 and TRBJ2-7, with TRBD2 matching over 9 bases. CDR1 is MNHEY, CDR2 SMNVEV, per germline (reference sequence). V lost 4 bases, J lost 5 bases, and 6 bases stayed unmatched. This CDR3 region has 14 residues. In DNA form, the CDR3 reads TGTGCCAGCAGTTGGGCTAGCGGGAACCACGAGCAGTACTTC. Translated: CASSWASGNHEQYF.

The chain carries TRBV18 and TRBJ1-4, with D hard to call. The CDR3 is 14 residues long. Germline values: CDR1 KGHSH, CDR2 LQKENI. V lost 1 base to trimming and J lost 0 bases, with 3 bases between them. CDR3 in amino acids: CASSPLATNEKLFF. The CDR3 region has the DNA TGTGCCAGCTCACCACTGGCAACTAATGAAAAACTGTTTTTT.

In nucleotides, the CDR3 is TGTGCCAGCAGTGGACCCCCTGGGGCCAACGTCCTGACTTTC. Translated, it gives CASSGPPGANVLTF. The chain carries TRBV28 and TRBJ2-6; no reliable D call. Trimming shortened V by 5 bases and J by 2 bases, and 7 bases separated the two germline ends. The CDR3 loop spans 14 amino acids. Per the germline V gene, CDR1 is MDHEN and CDR2 is SYDVKM.

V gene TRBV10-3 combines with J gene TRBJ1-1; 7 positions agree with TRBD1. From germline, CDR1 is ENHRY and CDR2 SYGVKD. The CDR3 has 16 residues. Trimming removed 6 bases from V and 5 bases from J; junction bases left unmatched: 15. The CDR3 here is CAISALTGATGTEAFF. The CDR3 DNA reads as TGTGCCATCAGCGCACTAACAGGGGCTACTGGGACTGAAGCTTTCTTT.

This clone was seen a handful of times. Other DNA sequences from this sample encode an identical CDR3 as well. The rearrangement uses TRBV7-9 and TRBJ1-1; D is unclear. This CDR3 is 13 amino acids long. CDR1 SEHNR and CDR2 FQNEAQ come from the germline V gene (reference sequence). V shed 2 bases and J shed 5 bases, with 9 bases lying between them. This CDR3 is CASSLSSNTEAFF. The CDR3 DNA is TGTGCCAGCAGCTTATCAAGTAATACTGAAGCTTTCTTT. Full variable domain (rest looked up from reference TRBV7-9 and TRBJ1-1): DTGVSQNPRHKITKRGQNVTFRCDPISEHNRLYWYRQTLGQGPEFLTYFQNEAQLEKSRLLSDRFSAERPKGSFSTLEIQRTEQGDSAMYLCASSLSSNTEAFFGQGTRLTVV.

The CDR3 reads CASSLSAGGTEAFF. Written as DNA, the CDR3 is TGCGCCAGCAGCTTGTCGGCAGGAGGTACCGAAGCTTTCTTT. The chain couples TRBV5-1 to TRBJ1-1; no clear D gene. The CDR3 has 14 residues. Germline V gives CDR1 SGHRS, CDR2 YFSETQ. V lost 1 base and J lost 8, with 15 bases in between.

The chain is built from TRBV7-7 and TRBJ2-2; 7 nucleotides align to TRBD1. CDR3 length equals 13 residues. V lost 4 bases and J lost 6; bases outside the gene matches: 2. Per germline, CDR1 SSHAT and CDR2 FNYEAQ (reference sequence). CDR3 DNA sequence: TGTGCCAGCAGCTCACAGGGGCCCGGGGAGCTGTTTTTT. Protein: CASSSQGPGELFF.

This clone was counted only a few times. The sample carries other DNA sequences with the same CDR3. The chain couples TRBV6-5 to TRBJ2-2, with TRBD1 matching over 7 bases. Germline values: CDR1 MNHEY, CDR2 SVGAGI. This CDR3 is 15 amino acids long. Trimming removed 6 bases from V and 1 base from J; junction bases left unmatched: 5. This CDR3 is CASRPGQLNTGELFF. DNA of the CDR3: TGTGCCAGCAGGCCGGGACAGTTGAACACCGGGGAGCTGTTTTTT.

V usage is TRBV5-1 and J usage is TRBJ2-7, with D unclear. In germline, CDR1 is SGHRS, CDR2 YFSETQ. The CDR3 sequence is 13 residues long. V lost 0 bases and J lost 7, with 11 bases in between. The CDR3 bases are TGCGCCAGCAGCTTGGGTAGGGCTGGAGAGCAGTACTTC. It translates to CASSLGRAGEQYF.

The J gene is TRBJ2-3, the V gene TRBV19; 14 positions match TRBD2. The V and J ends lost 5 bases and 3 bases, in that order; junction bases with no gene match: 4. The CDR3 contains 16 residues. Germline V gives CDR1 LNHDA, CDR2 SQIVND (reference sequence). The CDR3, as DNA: TGTGCCAGTAGTTCCCGACTAGCGGGAGGGACAGATACGCAGTATTTT. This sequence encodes CASSSRLAGGTDTQYF.

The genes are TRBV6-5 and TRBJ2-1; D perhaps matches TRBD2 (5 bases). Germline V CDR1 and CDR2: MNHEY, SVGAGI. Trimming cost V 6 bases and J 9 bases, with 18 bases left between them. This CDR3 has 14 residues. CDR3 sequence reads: CASSPGGKFGEQFF. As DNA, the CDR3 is TGTGCCAGCAGCCCCGGAGGCAAATTTGGTGAGCAGTTCTTC.

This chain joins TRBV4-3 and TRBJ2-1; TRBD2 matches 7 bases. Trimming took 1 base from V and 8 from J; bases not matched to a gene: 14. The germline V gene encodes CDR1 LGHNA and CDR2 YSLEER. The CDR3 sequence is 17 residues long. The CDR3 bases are TGCGCCAGCAGCCAAGCCCGTGGGGGGGGAGGATCCGATGAGCAGTTCTTC. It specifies CASSQARGGGGSDEQFF.

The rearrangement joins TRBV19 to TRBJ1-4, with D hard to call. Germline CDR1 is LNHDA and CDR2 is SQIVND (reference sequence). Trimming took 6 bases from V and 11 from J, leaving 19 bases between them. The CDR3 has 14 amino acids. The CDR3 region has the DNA TGTGCCAGTAGAGATCGCACGATTGTTGACAAACTGTTTTTT. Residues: CASRDRTIVDKLFF.

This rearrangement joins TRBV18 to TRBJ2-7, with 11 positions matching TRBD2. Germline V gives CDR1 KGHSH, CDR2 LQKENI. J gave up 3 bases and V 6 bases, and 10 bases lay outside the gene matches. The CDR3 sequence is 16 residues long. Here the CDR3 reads CASSQGTSGSNYEQYF. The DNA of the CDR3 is TGTGCCAGCTCTCAGGGAACTAGCGGGAGTAACTACGAGCAGTACTTC. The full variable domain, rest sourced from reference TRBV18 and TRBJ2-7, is NAGVMQNPRHLVRRRGQEARLRCSPMKGHSHVYWYRQLPEEGLKFMVYLQKENIIDESGMPKERFSAEFPKEGPSILRIQQVVRGDSAAYFCASSQGTSGSNYEQYFGPGTRLTVT.

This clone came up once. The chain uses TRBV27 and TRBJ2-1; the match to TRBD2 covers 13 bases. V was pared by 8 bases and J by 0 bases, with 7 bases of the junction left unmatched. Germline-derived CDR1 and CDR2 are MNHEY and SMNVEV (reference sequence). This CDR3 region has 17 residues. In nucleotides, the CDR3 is TGTGCCAGCCAGACTAGCGGGAGGTATAGCTCCTACAATGAGCAGTTCTTC. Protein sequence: CASQTSGRYSSYNEQFF.

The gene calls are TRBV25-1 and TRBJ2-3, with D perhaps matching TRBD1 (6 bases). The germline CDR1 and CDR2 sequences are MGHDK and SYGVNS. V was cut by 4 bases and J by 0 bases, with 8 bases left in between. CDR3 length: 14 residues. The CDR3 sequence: CASSAGVSTDTQYF. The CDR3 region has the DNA TGTGCCAGCAGTGCAGGGGTTAGCACAGATACGCAGTATTTT.

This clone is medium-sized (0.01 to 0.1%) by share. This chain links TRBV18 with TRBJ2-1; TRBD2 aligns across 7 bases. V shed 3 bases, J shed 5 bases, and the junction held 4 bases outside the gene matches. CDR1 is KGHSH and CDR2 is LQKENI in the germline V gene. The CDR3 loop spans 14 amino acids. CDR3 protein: CASSPLAVNNEQFF. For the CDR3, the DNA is TGTGCCAGCTCACCTCTAGCGGTGAACAATGAGCAGTTCTTC.

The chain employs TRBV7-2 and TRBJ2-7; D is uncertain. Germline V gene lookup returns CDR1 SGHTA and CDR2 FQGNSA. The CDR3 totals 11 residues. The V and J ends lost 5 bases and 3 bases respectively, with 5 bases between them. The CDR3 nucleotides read TGTGCCAGCAGCGCGCACTACGAGCAGTACTTC. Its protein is CASSAHYEQYF.

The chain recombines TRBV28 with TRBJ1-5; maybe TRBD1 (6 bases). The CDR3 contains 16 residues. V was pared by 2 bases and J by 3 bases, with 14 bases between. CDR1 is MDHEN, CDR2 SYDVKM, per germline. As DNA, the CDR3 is TGTGCCAGCAGTTTAAGTGGGGGGCCAACCAATCAGCCCCAGCATTTT. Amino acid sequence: CASSLSGGPTNQPQHF. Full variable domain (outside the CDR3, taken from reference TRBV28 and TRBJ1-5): DVKVTQSSRYLVKRTGEKVFLECVQDMDHENMFWYRQDPGLGLRLIYFSYDVKMKEKGDIPEGYSVSREKKERFSLILESASTNQTSMYLCASSLSGGPTNQPQHFGDGTRLSIL.

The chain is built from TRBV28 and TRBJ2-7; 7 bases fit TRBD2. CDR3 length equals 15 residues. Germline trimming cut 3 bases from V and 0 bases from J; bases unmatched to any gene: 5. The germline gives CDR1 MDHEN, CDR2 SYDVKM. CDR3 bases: TGTGCCAGCAGTTTGGGAGGGGCCCTCTCCTACGAGCAGTACTTC. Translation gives CASSLGGALSYEQYF.